This TCR beta chain comes out of a study of cytotoxic CD8 clonotypes in ibrutinib-treated CLL. Study in general: Response samples were taken after a median of approximately 13 months on treatment, range 6 to 36. The sample average was about 260,000 productive templates and more than 90,000 productive rearrangements.

Investigators sought sequencing depths of between 1 in 200,000 and 1 in 1 million T cells. Profiling relied on immunoSEQ multiplex PCR, and the TCRdb table lists in-frame clones only, not all of them. The top ten clones hold 6.5% to 8.5% of a sample with a few hundred thousand clones, 80% of them seen once. Broader study findings: Rising at ibrutinib response, clonality subsequently fell back toward baseline at progression.

Trimming removed 7 bases at V and 2 bases at J, with 12 bases between. CDR1 is SNHLY, CDR2 FYNNEI, per germline. The CDR3 runs 13 residues. Turning to this clone: The antigen remains unidentified.

The receptor's source is a human donor with chronic lymphocytic leukemia. The material was PBMCs, obtained before ibrutinib treatment. The chain recombines TRBV2 with TRBJ2-7; a possible D gene is TRBD2 (5 bases). The CDR3 here is CASTLAGTYEQYF. DNA of the CDR3: TGTGCCAGCACTCTAGCTGGGACCTACGAGCAGTACTTC.